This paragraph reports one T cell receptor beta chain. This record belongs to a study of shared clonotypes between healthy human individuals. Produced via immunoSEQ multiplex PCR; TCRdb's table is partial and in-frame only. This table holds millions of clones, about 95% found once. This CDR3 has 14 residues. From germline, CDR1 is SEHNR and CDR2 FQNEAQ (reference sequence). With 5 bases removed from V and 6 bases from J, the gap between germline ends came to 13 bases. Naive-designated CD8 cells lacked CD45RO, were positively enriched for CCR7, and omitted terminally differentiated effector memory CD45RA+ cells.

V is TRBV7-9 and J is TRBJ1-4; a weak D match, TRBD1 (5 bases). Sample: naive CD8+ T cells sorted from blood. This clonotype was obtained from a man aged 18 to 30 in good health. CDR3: CASSNRLGDEKLFF. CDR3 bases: TGTGCCAGCAGCAACAGGCTGGGGGATGAAAAACTGTTTTTT.